Following are 6 T cell receptor beta chains from one sample sequenced in a study of OX40 agonist ivuxolimab in advanced cancers. Profiled with immunoSEQ multiplex PCR; TCRdb holds only in-frame clones, not every one. This sample has around 18,000 clones, with over 55% found just once. The source material was CD4+ or CD8+ T cells sorted from blood, sampled in a trial of the OX40 agonist ivuxolimab. All receptors derive from an adult with an advanced solid tumor such as melanoma, head and neck, liver or kidney cancer.

The chain combines TRBV19 with TRBJ2-7; the D gene is possibly TRBD2 (7 bases). Trimming left V 3 bases short and J 2 bases short, with 11 bases between. The CDR3 consists of 14 residues. The germline V gene has CDR1 LNHDA and CDR2 SQIVND (reference sequence). CDR3 bases: TGTGCCAGTAGTATTTACGGGGGGCCCTACGAGCAGTACTTC. It is translated as CASSIYGGPYEQYF.

J is TRBJ1-1 and V is TRBV30, with D unresolved. CDR1 GTSNPN and CDR2 SVGIG come from the germline V gene (reference sequence). The CDR3 consists of 12 residues. Trimming took 4 bases from V and 5 from J, leaving 11 bases between them. CDR3 in DNA: TGTGCCTGGATATGGGGAGGAACTGAAGCTTTCTTT. Its translation is CAWIWGGTEAFF. Variable domain in full (rest from reference TRBV30 and TRBJ1-1): SQTIHQWPATLVQPVGSPLSLECTVEGTSNPNLYWYRQAAGRGLQLLFYSVGIGQISSEVPQNLSASRPQDRQFILSSKKLLLSDSGFYLCAWIWGGTEAFFGQGTRLTVV.

The chain combines TRBV7-9 with TRBJ2-7; perhaps D is TRBD1 or TRBD2 (5 bases each). Trimming took 1 base from V and 1 from J, leaving 14 bases between them. Germline lookup yields CDR1 SEHNR and CDR2 FQNEAQ (reference sequence). The CDR3 runs to 16 residues. This CDR3 reads CASSLGEGISSYEQYF. CDR3 DNA sequence: TGTGCCAGCAGCTTAGGTGAGGGGATATCGTCCTACGAGCAGTACTTC.

The chain carries TRBV5-4 and TRBJ2-1; D is unresolved. Between the trimmed V and J ends, which lost 4 bases and 8 bases, there was a span of 13 bases. The CDR3 is 13 amino acids. Germline values: CDR1 SGHNT, CDR2 YYREEE (reference sequence). Here the CDR3 reads CASSQDPIDEQFF. Written as DNA, the CDR3 is TGTGCCAGCAGCCAAGACCCAATAGATGAGCAGTTCTTC.

The CDR3 spells CASSQPPGGMDNEQFF. Written as DNA, the CDR3 is TGCGCCAGCAGCCAACCCCCAGGGGGCATGGACAATGAGCAGTTCTTC. The rearrangement joins TRBV4-1 to TRBJ2-1; 8 bases match TRBD1. In germline, CDR1 is MGHRA, CDR2 YSYEKL. CDR3 length: 16 amino acids. Trimming removed 2 bases from V and 5 bases from J; junction bases left unmatched: 8.

This chain links TRBV7-6 with TRBJ2-5, with 11 bases lining up with TRBD1. V was clipped by 3 bases and J by 2 bases; unmatched bases: 5. CDR1 is SGHVS, CDR2 FNYEAQ, per germline. The length of the CDR3 is 16 residues. The CDR3 nucleotides are TGTGCCAGCAGCTTCTGGGGGACAGGGGGGCAAGAGACCCAGTACTTC. Protein sequence: CASSFWGTGGQETQYF. Drawing the rest from reference TRBV7-6 and TRBJ2-5, the complete variable domain is GAGVSQSPRYKVTKRGQDVALRCDPISGHVSLYWYRQALGQGPEFLTYFNYEAQQDKSGLPNDRFSAERPEGSISTLTIQRTEQRDSAMYRCASSFWGTGGQETQYFGPGTRLLVL.